A single sample is the source of the 26 T cell receptor beta chains below, sequenced in a study of cytomegalovirus exposure and HLA in healthy donors. Only in-frame clones appear in the TCRdb table, and some are missing; sequencing was by immunoSEQ multiplex PCR. Seen here are roughly 300,000 clones, around 90% observed once, and the top ten hold 1.2%. Sequencing was carried out using PBMCs. The receptors here all came from a woman younger than 45 in good health and CMV-seropositive.

This sequence joins TRBV4-3 and TRBJ2-1; the match to TRBD2 covers 12 bases. V trimming: 4 bases; J trimming: 10 bases; junction bases outside the gene matches: 8. From germline, CDR1 is LGHNA and CDR2 YSLEER. The CDR3 spans 15 residues. CDR3 sequence: CASSRRLAGEVEQFF. CDR3 DNA: TGCGCCAGCAGCCGCCGACTAGCGGGAGAAGTAGAGCAGTTCTTC.

This rearrangement joins TRBV30 to TRBJ2-7, with D unclear. The V and J ends lost 5 bases and 2 bases respectively, with 13 bases between them. Germline V gene sequence: CDR1 GTSNPN, CDR2 SVGIG (reference sequence). The length of the CDR3 is 13 residues. The CDR3 loop reads CAWASIIPYEQYF. The CDR3 DNA reads as TGTGCCTGGGCGTCAATAATACCCTACGAGCAGTACTTC.

V is TRBV6-5 and J is TRBJ2-7; 8 bases line up with TRBD1. Trimming removed 4 bases from V and 4 bases from J; junction bases left unmatched: 6. The CDR3 loop spans 14 amino acids. Germline-derived CDR1 and CDR2 are MNHEY and SVGAGI. The CDR3 sequence is CASSWTGLGYEQYF. CDR3 coding DNA: TGTGCCAGCAGTTGGACAGGGTTGGGATACGAGCAGTACTTC.

Comment on this clone: This sample also contains other DNA sequences that code for the same CDR3. This rearrangement joins TRBV9 to TRBJ1-6; D is unclear. Trimming removed 7 bases from V and 10 bases from J, with 3 bases in between. The CDR3 loop spans 9 amino acids. The germline V gene encodes CDR1 SGDLS and CDR2 YYNGEE. The CDR3 DNA reads TGTGCCAGCGGGTCACCCCTCCACTTT. Its protein is CASGSPLHF.

The gene calls are TRBV5-6 and TRBJ2-7; D unclear. V dropped 4 bases and J dropped 2 bases, with 4 bases sitting between them. The germline CDR1 and CDR2 sequences are SGHDT and YYEEEE. The CDR3 is made up of 11 amino acids. CDR3 nucleotides: TGTGCCAGCAGCCAGACCTACGAGCAGTACTTC. Protein: CASSQTYEQYF. The variable domain in full, with the rest retrieved from reference TRBV5-6 and TRBJ2-7, is DAGVTQSPTHLIKTRGQQVTLRCSPKSGHDTVSWYQQALGQGPQFIFQYYEEEERQRGNFPDRFSGHQFPNYSSELNVNALLLGDSALYLCASSQTYEQYFGPGTRLTVT.

This rearrangement joins TRBV18 to TRBJ1-2, with a possible D match to TRBD1 (6 bases). CDR1 is KGHSH and CDR2 is LQKENI in the germline V gene. The V and J ends lost 8 bases and 4 bases respectively, with 20 bases between them. The CDR3 is 15 amino acids. CDR3 in DNA: TGTGCCAGCCATATTTCAGGGGTCTTCAGCTATGGCTACACCTTC. Its translation is CASHISGVFSYGYTF.

The chain recombines TRBV9 with TRBJ1-5; D may be TRBD1 (5 bases). Trimming left V 0 bases short and J 2 bases short, with 9 bases between. Per germline, CDR1 SGDLS and CDR2 YYNGEE. The CDR3 spans 15 residues. The CDR3 DNA reads as TGTGCCAGCAGCGTAGGATCGGGGGGCAATCAGCCCCAGCATTTT. This encodes CASSVGSGGNQPQHF. Together with reference TRBV9 and TRBJ1-5, the CDR3 gives the full variable domain: DSGVTQTPKHLITATGQRVTLRCSPRSGDLSVYWYQQSLDQGLQFLIQYYNGEERAKGNILERFSAQQFPDLHSELNLSSLELGDSALYFCASSVGSGGNQPQHFGDGTRLSIL.

This clone has only a few counts. The rearrangement joins TRBV6-1 to TRBJ1-5; D gene uncertain. This CDR3 spans 13 amino acids. V lost 11 bases and J lost 6, with 17 bases in between. Germline CDR1 reads MNHNS; CDR2 reads SASEGT. CDR3: CAAREGFAQPQHF. The CDR3 DNA reads as TGTGCCGCCCGGGAGGGATTCGCTCAGCCCCAGCATTTT.

J is TRBJ1-1 and V is TRBV4-3; D remains ambiguous. The CDR3 spans 16 residues. From germline, CDR1 is LGHNA and CDR2 YSLEER. V was trimmed by 0 bases and J by 5 bases, leaving 16 bases between them. The CDR3 region is CASSQDLTTPGTEAFF. Here the CDR3 DNA reads TGCGCCAGCAGCCAAGATCTAACCACCCCGGGGACTGAAGCTTTCTTT.

The chain links TRBV19 to TRBJ2-7; 7 bases match TRBD1. Trimming at V came to 8 bases and at J to 2 bases, leaving 9 bases not matched to a gene. The CDR3 is 14 amino acids. CDR1 is LNHDA and CDR2 is SQIVND in the germline V gene (reference sequence). The DNA for the CDR3 is TGTGCCAGTCGTCTACGGGACAGCCCCTACGAGCAGTACTTC. This encodes CASRLRDSPYEQYF.

The gene calls are TRBV28 and TRBJ2-5, with D possibly being TRBD1 (6 bases). Germline assignment: CDR1 MDHEN and CDR2 SYDVKM. The CDR3 spans 14 residues. Trimming stripped 8 bases from V and 2 bases from J, with 15 bases between. The CDR3 bases are TGTGCCAGCTCAGGGGCCCCGGTACAAGAGACCCAGTACTTC. Its protein is CASSGAPVQETQYF.

This rearrangement joins TRBV27 to TRBJ2-5, with D unresolved. Germline CDR1 is MNHEY and CDR2 is SMNVEV (reference sequence). Between the trimmed V and J ends, which lost 2 bases and 0 bases, there was a span of 4 bases. This CDR3 spans 13 amino acids. CDR3 DNA: TGTGCCAGCAGTTTAATTTACCAAGAGACCCAGTACTTC. It translates to CASSLIYQETQYF.

The V and J genes are TRBV18 and TRBJ1-4; D is undetermined. Trimming removed 1 base from V and 0 bases from J, with 12 bases in between. Germline V gene sequence: CDR1 KGHSH, CDR2 LQKENI. The CDR3 spans 17 residues. The CDR3 here is CASSPRKDFATNEKLFF. The DNA of the CDR3 is TGTGCCAGCTCACCACGAAAGGATTTTGCAACTAATGAAAAACTGTTTTTT.

The V call is TRBV13, the J call TRBJ1-5, with D perhaps matching TRBD1 (6 bases). The CDR3 is 14 residues long. Per the germline V gene, CDR1 is PRHDT and CDR2 is FYEKMQ (reference sequence). Trimming took 2 bases from V and 2 from J, leaving 7 bases between them. CDR3 sequence reads: CASSLSGGNQPQHF. CDR3 sequence (DNA): TGTGCCAGCAGCTTATCAGGGGGCAATCAGCCCCAGCATTTT. Supplemented by reference TRBV13 and TRBJ1-5, the full variable domain reads AAGVIQSPRHLIKEKRETATLKCYPIPRHDTVYWYQQGPGQDPQFLISFYEKMQSDKGSIPDRFSAQQFSDYHSELNMSSLELGDSALYFCASSLSGGNQPQHFGDGTRLSIL.

This clone was seen a single time. This chain uses TRBV4-1 with TRBJ1-5; perhaps TRBD1 as D (5 bases). Deletions cut 6 bases from V and 3 bases from J, with 12 bases between. CDR1 MGHRA and CDR2 YSYEKL come from the germline V gene. The CDR3 has 14 residues. The CDR3 DNA sequence: TGCGCCAGCAGTCGAGTCAGGGACAATCAGCCCCAGCATTTT. Translating gives CASSRVRDNQPQHF.

This clone was seen once. The chain is built from TRBV29-1 and TRBJ2-1; TRBD2 matches at 7 bases. The CDR3 runs 14 residues. The ends lost 6 bases at V and 9 bases at J; junction bases unmatched: 14. Germline V gives CDR1 SQVTM, CDR2 ANQGSEA. The CDR3 loop is CSVHPQTSTGEQFF. The CDR3 nucleotides are TGCAGCGTCCACCCGCAGACTAGCACCGGTGAGCAGTTCTTC.

The chain has TRBV7-3 and TRBJ2-7; 13 nucleotides match TRBD2. Germline V CDR1 and CDR2: SGHTA, FQGTGA. J gave up 6 bases and V 2 bases, and 16 bases lay outside the gene matches. The CDR3 loop spans 19 amino acids. The CDR3 nucleotides are TGTGCCAGCAGCTTATATCCAACTAGCGGGAGGGCCACCCATACCGAGCAGTACTTC. Translation: CASSLYPTSGRATHTEQYF.

This clone turned up a few times. The V call is TRBV6-5, the J call TRBJ1-2, with a possible D match to TRBD1 (6 bases). Trimming removed 7 bases from V and 7 bases from J, with 16 bases in between. Germline lookup yields CDR1 MNHEY and CDR2 SVGAGI. The CDR3 consists of 13 residues. CDR3 coding DNA: TGTGCCAGCACCAACCACAGGGACCGTGGCTACACCTTC. Protein: CASTNHRDRGYTF.

This chain joins TRBV30 and TRBJ1-2; TRBD1 might be the D (5 bases). V was pared by 4 bases and J by 7 bases, with 22 bases between. This CDR3 is built from 15 residues. The germline CDR1 and CDR2 sequences are GTSNPN and SVGIG (reference sequence). The CDR3 nucleotides read TGTGCCTGGAAATTCTCCCGCGGCGTGGGGGGTGGCTACACCTTC. Residues: CAWKFSRGVGGGYTF.

This clone was observed a handful of times. The V gene is TRBV2, the J gene TRBJ2-6; a weak D match, TRBD1 (6 bases). The germline V gene encodes CDR1 SNHLY and CDR2 FYNNEI. The germline V and J ends were trimmed by 5 bases and 1 base, with 12 bases remaining between them. The CDR3 runs 16 residues. CDR3 in amino acids: CASSPTGLSGANVLTF. CDR3 DNA sequence: TGTGCCAGCAGTCCTACAGGGTTATCTGGGGCCAACGTCCTGACTTTC.

The chain carries TRBV28 and TRBJ1-1; TRBD1 matches 9 bases. The germline CDR1 and CDR2 sequences are MDHEN and SYDVKM. The CDR3 spans 13 residues. Germline trimming cut 6 bases from V and 6 bases from J; bases unmatched to any gene: 5. The CDR3 loop reads CASSVQGAPEAFF. Written as DNA, the CDR3 is TGTGCCAGCAGCGTACAGGGGGCCCCTGAAGCTTTCTTT.

The chain is built from TRBV9 and TRBJ2-1; TRBD2 matches 11 bases. The germline V gene encodes CDR1 SGDLS and CDR2 YYNGEE. The CDR3 covers 17 residues. V lost 3 bases and J lost 0; bases outside the gene matches: 5. CDR3 loop: CASSAPGTSGSYNEQFF. In nucleotides, the CDR3 is TGTGCCAGCAGCGCCCCCGGGACTAGCGGCTCCTACAATGAGCAGTTCTTC.

This sequence joins TRBV5-1 and TRBJ1-1; a weak D match, TRBD1 (6 bases). The germline V gene has CDR1 SGHRS and CDR2 YFSETQ. This CDR3 has 15 residues. Trimming stripped 7 bases from V and 0 bases from J, with 16 bases between. This chain's CDR3 is CASGPIQGLNTEAFF. In nucleotides, the CDR3 is TGCGCCAGCGGACCAATTCAGGGGTTGAACACTGAAGCTTTCTTT.

The V and J genes are TRBV27 and TRBJ2-7; D possibly corresponds to TRBD2 (6 bases). The CDR3 extends over 14 amino acids. Germline loops: CDR1 MNHEY, CDR2 SMNVEV (reference sequence). V was trimmed by 3 bases and J by 2 bases, leaving 11 bases between them. CDR3 protein: CASSFGGKPYEQYF. The CDR3 coding sequence is TGTGCCAGCAGTTTTGGCGGGAAACCCTACGAGCAGTACTTC.

The DNA for the CDR3 is TGTGCCAGCAGCGTAGCCCCGGGGGAGGCCTACGAGCAGTACTTC. This sequence encodes CASSVAPGEAYEQYF. This chain links TRBV9 with TRBJ2-7, with D perhaps matching TRBD2 (6 bases). The CDR3 loop spans 15 amino acids. V was shortened by 0 bases and J by 2 bases, with 12 bases between the two germline ends. Germline-derived CDR1 and CDR2 are SGDLS and YYNGEE.

The chain employs TRBV2 and TRBJ2-2; 7 nucleotides line up with TRBD1. Germline V CDR1 and CDR2: SNHLY, FYNNEI. CDR3 length: 14 residues. Germline trimming cut 5 bases from V and 4 bases from J; bases unmatched to any gene: 4. CDR3 nucleotide sequence: TGTGCCAGCAGTCCCCCAGGGGGCACCGGGGAGCTGTTTTTT. Its protein is CASSPPGGTGELFF.